This T cell receptor beta chain was sequenced for a study of ipilimumab plus nivolumab after autologous stem cell transplantation. Here immunoSEQ multiplex PCR was the method, and the copy in TCRdb shows in-frame clones only, minus some. The sample records over 8,500 clones, about two thirds being singletons. Only a few counts were recorded for this clone. Starting 14 to 28 days after autologous transplant, ipilimumab 1 mg/kg was given. Per the germline V gene, CDR1 is SGHVS and CDR2 is FNYEAQ. V was pared by 5 bases and J by 7 bases, with 14 bases between. This CDR3 spans 14 amino acids. The receptor's source is a female donor with multiple myeloma. This sample comprised PBMCs, obtained in a trial of ipilimumab plus nivolumab as post-transplant consolidation. The rearrangement uses TRBV7-6 and TRBJ1-4; a possible D gene is TRBD1 (5 bases). CDR3 region: CASSIGGSREKLFF. The DNA of the CDR3 is TGTGCCAGCAGCATCGGGGGTTCTCGTGAAAAACTGTTTTTT.